The clone carrying this TCR beta chain appeared once. Sequencing was performed with immunoSEQ multiplex PCR; in TCRdb, only in-frame clones are kept and a portion is missing. The sample lists fewer than 150,000 clones; almost 90% were seen once. The data were obtained in a study of cytomegalovirus exposure and HLA in healthy donors. The CDR3 length is 16 residues. CDR1 is MNHNY and CDR2 is SVGAGI in the germline V gene (reference sequence). The V end lost 5 bases, the J end lost 2 bases, and 17 bases lay between the germline ends. The sequenced sample was PBMCs. The chain is built from TRBV6-6 and TRBJ2-3; D is unclear. This receptor was identified in a woman younger than 30 in good health and CMV-seropositive. The CDR3 here is CASSGPSTIPTDTQYF. CDR3 in DNA: TGTGCCAGCAGTGGCCCCTCCACTATCCCCACAGATACGCAGTATTTT.